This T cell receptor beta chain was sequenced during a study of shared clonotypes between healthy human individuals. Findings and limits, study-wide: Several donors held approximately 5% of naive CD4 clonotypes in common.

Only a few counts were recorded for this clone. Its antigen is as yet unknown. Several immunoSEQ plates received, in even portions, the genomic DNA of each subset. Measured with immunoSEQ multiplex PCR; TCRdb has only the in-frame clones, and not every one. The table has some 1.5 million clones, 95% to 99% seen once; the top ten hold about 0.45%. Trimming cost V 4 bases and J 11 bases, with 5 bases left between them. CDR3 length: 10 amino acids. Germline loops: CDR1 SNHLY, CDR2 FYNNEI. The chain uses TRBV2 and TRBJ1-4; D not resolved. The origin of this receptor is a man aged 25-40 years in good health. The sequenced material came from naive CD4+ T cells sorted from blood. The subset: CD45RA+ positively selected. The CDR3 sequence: CASSGTKLFF. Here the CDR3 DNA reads TGTGCCAGCAGTGGGACCAAACTGTTTTTT.